A selection of T cell receptor beta chains follows, all from one sample in a study of T cell responses to AZD1222 COVID-19 vaccine. Assay: immunoSEQ multiplex PCR; the TCRdb copy retains only in-frame clones and omits some. The sample consists of around 91,000 clones, 70% to 90% of them appearing once. Source: peripheral blood, taken on day 0 of AZD1222 vaccination. The origin of the receptors is an adult in good health. The CDR3 runs from the conserved cysteine through the conserved F or W. Fields, in order: CDR3 length, V gene, J gene, D gene, clone size, CDR3 protein, CDR3 DNA. A D gene is named only where the DNA matches it firmly. Clone size is not always given. Where it is, it says once, few, many or a class for expanded clones.

15	TRBV2	TRBJ2-6	NA	NA	CASTRGSSGANVLTF	TGTGCCAGCACCCGGGGCAGCTCTGGGGCCAACGTCCTGACTTTC
17	TRBV28	TRBJ2-1	NA	NA	CASSLYRGQSSYNEQFF	TGTGCCAGCAGTTTATACCGGGGGCAAAGCTCCTACAATGAGCAGTTCTTC
16	TRBV5-5	TRBJ2-1	TRBD1	few	CASRRDSPGSYNEQFF	TGTGCCAGCAGGAGGGACAGTCCGGGCTCCTACAATGAGCAGTTCTTC
15	TRBV5-5	TRBJ1-2	TRBD1	NA	CASSLGTGLLSGYTF	TGTGCCAGCAGCTTGGGGACAGGGCTTTTGAGCGGCTACACCTTC
13	TRBV10-3	TRBJ1-3	NA	NA	CAISREGGNTIYF	TGTGCCATCAGTCGAGAGGGCGGAAACACCATATATTTT
13	TRBV7-2	TRBJ2-5	NA	NA	CASSTGREETQYF	TGTGCCAGCAGCACGGGACGAGAAGAGACCCAGTACTTC
13	TRBV6-5	TRBJ2-7	NA	few	CASRSDTSYEQYF	TGTGCCAGCAGGTCGGACACGTCCTACGAGCAGTACTTC
13	TRBV12-3/TRBV12-4	TRBJ1-1	NA	NA	CASSVFEGGKAFF	TGTGCCAGCAGTGTATTCGAGGGTGGAAAAGCTTTCTTT
13	TRBV19	TRBJ1-1	NA	NA	CASSPRTLKKAFF	TGTGCCAGTAGTCCTCGGACCCTAAAGAAGGCTTTCTTT
18	TRBV7-9	TRBJ2-1	TRBD2	NA	CASSLIPSRRGAADEQFF	TGTGCCAGCAGCTTAATCCCCAGTAGGCGGGGGGCCGCGGATGAGCAGTTCTTC
14	TRBV5-4	TRBJ1-5	NA	NA	CASSLAGTGQPQHF	TGTGCCAGCAGCTTAGCAGGGACGGGCCAGCCCCAGCATTTT
13	TRBV12-3/TRBV12-4	TRBJ1-5	TRBD1	NA	CASSGQEDQPQHF	TGTGCCAGCTCAGGACAGGAGGATCAGCCCCAGCATTTT
17	TRBV6-4	TRBJ1-3	NA	NA	CASSDSPARPSGNTIYF	TGTGCCAGCAGTGACTCGCCCGCACGGCCCTCTGGAAACACCATATATTTT
14	TRBV7-2	TRBJ1-3	NA	NA	CASSPRGRGNTIYF	TGTGCCAGCAGCCCTAGGGGCAGGGGAAACACCATATATTTT
16	TRBV18	TRBJ2-4	NA	NA	CASSPLSGPAKNIQYF	TGTGCCAGCTCACCACTATCGGGTCCAGCCAAAAACATTCAGTACTTC
16	TRBV3-1/TRBV3-2	TRBJ2-3	NA	NA	CASSQERDLSTDTQYF	TGTGCCAGCAGCCAAGAGCGAGACCTTAGCACAGATACGCAGTATTTT
16	TRBV5-1	TRBJ2-2	NA	NA	CASSLLREESPGELFF	TGCGCCAGCAGCTTGTTGAGGGAAGAGAGTCCCGGGGAGCTGTTTTTT
15	TRBV5-1	TRBJ1-5	TRBD1	NA	CASSLNTGGDQPQHF	TGCGCCAGCAGCTTGAATACAGGGGGCGATCAGCCCCAGCATTTT
14	TRBV5-1	TRBJ1-1	NA	NA	CASSLSGAATEAFF	TGCGCCAGCAGCTTATCAGGGGCGGCCACTGAAGCTTTCTTT
15	TRBV19	TRBJ2-4	NA	many	CASSIARGAKNIQYF	TGTGCCAGTAGTATAGCGCGGGGAGCCAAAAACATTCAGTACTTC
14	TRBV5-5	TRBJ1-5	NA	NA	CASSLYLSNQPQHF	TGTGCCAGCAGCTTGTATCTTAGCAATCAGCCCCAGCATTTT
15	TRBV6-5	TRBJ1-6	NA	NA	CASTGHGSFDSPLHF	TGTGCCAGCACCGGACACGGTAGTTTCGATTCACCCCTCCACTTT
14	TRBV7-8	TRBJ2-7	NA	NA	CASSLGVGIYEQYF	TGTGCCAGCAGCTTAGGAGTCGGGATCTACGAGCAGTACTTC
15	TRBV19	TRBJ2-6	NA	NA	CASSLPGTGANVLTF	TGTGCCAGTAGTCTCCCAGGGACTGGGGCCAACGTCCTGACTTTC
13	TRBV6-5	TRBJ2-3	NA	many	CATQSLGTDTQYF	TGTGCCACCCAATCCCTTGGCACAGATACGCAGTATTTT
13	TRBV6-2/TRBV6-3	TRBJ2-3	NA	NA	CASSYLSTDTQYF	TGTGCCAGCAGTTACCTTAGCACAGATACGCAGTATTTT
16	TRBV18	TRBJ1-5	TRBD1	once	CASSPGQGAGNQPQHF	TGTGCCAGCTCACCGGGACAGGGGGCAGGCAATCAGCCCCAGCATTTT
11	TRBV20-1	TRBJ2-5	NA	NA	CSGGDQETQYF	TGCAGTGGAGGGGACCAAGAGACCCAGTACTTC
13	TRBV28	TRBJ1-4	TRBD1	NA	CASIQGAGEKLFF	TGTGCCAGCATTCAGGGGGCTGGTGAAAAACTGTTTTTT
15	TRBV10-1	TRBJ2-5	TRBD2	NA	CASRRAGGPQETQYF	TGCGCCAGCAGGAGGGCGGGGGGCCCTCAAGAGACCCAGTACTTC
12	TRBV28	TRBJ1-5	TRBD1	NA	CASTGANQPQHF	TGTGCTTCAACAGGGGCGAATCAGCCCCAGCATTTT
14	TRBV7-2	TRBJ2-2	NA	NA	CASSPRANTGELFF	TGTGCCAGCAGCCCCAGGGCGAACACCGGGGAGCTGTTTTTT
15	TRBV7-6	TRBJ1-4	NA	NA	CASSKTGGENEKLFF	TGTGCCAGCAGCAAGACAGGAGGGGAGAATGAAAAACTGTTTTTT
11	TRBV25-1	TRBJ2-5	NA	NA	CASTRYETQYF	TGTGCCAGCACTCGGTATGAGACCCAGTACTTC
14	TRBV7-9	TRBJ2-7	TRBD1	NA	CASREDRGSYEQYF	TGTGCCAGCAGGGAAGACAGGGGCTCCTACGAGCAGTACTTC
14	TRBV5-6	TRBJ1-4	TRBD1	NA	CASSLRTGGEKLFF	TGTGCCAGCAGCTTGAGGACAGGGGGCGAAAAACTGTTTTTT
16	TRBV5-1	TRBJ2-5	NA	NA	CASSVGSAGFQETQYF	TGCGCCAGCAGCGTCGGATCGGCGGGGTTCCAAGAGACCCAGTACTTC